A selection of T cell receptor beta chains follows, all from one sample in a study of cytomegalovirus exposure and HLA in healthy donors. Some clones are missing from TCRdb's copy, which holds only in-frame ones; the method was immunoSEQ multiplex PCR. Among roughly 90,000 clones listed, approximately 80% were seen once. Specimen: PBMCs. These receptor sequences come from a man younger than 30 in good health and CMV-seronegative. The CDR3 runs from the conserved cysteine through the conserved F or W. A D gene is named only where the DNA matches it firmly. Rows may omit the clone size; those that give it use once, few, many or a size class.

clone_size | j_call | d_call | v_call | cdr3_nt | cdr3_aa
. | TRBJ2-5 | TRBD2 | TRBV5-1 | TGCGCCAGCAGCTTGGAACTAGCGGGGGCGAGGGAGACCCAGTACTTC | CASSLELAGARETQYF
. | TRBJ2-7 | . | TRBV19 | TGTGCCAGTAGTAGGGACATCCATTACGAGCAGTACTTC | CASSRDIHYEQYF
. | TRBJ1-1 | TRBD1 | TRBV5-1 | TGCGCCAGCAGCTTCGACAGGGCCAAGAACACTGAAGCTTTCTTT | CASSFDRAKNTEAFF
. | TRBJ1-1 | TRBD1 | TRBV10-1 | TGCGCCAGCAGTGGGGACAGGGGACCGAACACTGAAGCTTTCTTT | CASSGDRGPNTEAFF
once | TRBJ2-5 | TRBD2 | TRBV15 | TGTGCCACCAGCAGGTCCCCGCGGGGGGGCCAAGAGACCCAGTACTTC | CATSRSPRGGQETQYF
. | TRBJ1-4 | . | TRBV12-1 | TGTGCCAGCAGCTTTACAGGTGTATTAGAAAAACTGTTTTTT | CASSFTGVLEKLFF
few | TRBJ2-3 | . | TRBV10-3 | TGTGCCATCAGTGAGTCGGTGGAGGTCGTAATTAGCACAGATACGCAGTATTTT | CAISESVEVVISTDTQYF
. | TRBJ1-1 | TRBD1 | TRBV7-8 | TGTGCCAGCAGCTTAACAGGGGACCTAGGCACTGAAGCTTTCTTT | CASSLTGDLGTEAFF
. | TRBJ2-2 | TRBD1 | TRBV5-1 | TGCGCCAGCAGCGGGGACAGGTTAACCGGGGAGCTGTTTTTT | CASSGDRLTGELFF
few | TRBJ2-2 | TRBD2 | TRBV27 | TGTGCCAGCAGTTTGGGACTAGCGGGGACCGGGGAGCTGTTTTTT | CASSLGLAGTGELFF
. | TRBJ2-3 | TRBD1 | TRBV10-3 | TGTGCCAATGGGGCCGGACAGGGAACAGATACGCAGTATTTT | CANGAGQGTDTQYF
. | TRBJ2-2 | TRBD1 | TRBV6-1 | TGTGCCAGCAGTCACAGGGGGACCGGGGAGCTGTTTTTT | CASSHRGTGELFF
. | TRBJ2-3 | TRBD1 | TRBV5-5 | TGTGCCAGCAGCAACAGGGGAAGCACAGATACGCAGTATTTT | CASSNRGSTDTQYF
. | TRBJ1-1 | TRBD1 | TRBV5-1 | TGCGCCAGCAGCTTGGGCCCACAGGGGGGGAACGCTGAAGCTTTCTTT | CASSLGPQGGNAEAFF
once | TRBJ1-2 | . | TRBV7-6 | TGTGCCAGCAGCTTCTCCCTCCTTCGGGGCTACACCTTC | CASSFSLLRGYTF
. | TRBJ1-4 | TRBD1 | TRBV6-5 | TGTGCCAGCACCCCAGGCGGACAGGGAATCGAAAAACTGTTTTTT | CASTPGGQGIEKLFF
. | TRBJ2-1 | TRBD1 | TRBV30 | TGTGCCTGGACCCGAGACAGGGTGCAGTTCTTC | CAWTRDRVQFF
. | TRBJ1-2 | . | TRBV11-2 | TGTGCCAGCAGCTTAGTGGGAGGGGCGAACTATGACTACACCTTC | CASSLVGGANYDYTF
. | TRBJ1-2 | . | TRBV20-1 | TGCAGTGCTAGACGGGATGGCTACACCTTC | CSARRDGYTF
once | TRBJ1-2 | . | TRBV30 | TGTGCCCGGGATACTAGGCCTAACTATGGCTACACCTTC | CARDTRPNYGYTF
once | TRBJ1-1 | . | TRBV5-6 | TGTGCCAGCAGCTCGTTCTTAAGGACACCCGAGAACACTGAAGCTTTCTTT | CASSSFLRTPENTEAFF
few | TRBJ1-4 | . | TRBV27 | TGTGCCAGCAGTCCTCTAGCCGGGAGTGGAGAAAAACTGTTTTTT | CASSPLAGSGEKLFF
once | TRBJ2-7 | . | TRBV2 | TGTGCCAGCGGGGCCGAGCGCTACGAGCAGTACTTC | CASGAERYEQYF
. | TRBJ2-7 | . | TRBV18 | TGTGCCAGCTCAACGGACAGACCTGACACCTACGAGCAGTACTTC | CASSTDRPDTYEQYF